Shown below are 28 T cell receptor beta chains from a single sample sequenced in a study of shared clonotypes between healthy human individuals. TCRdb's copy holds only in-frame clones and misses some; the assay was immunoSEQ multiplex PCR. The sample includes roughly 2,000,000 clones, about 94% seen only once; the top ten take about 1.6%. Only CD45RO-negative cells positively selected for CCR7 counted as naive CD8 cells, so terminally differentiated effector memory CD45RA+ cells were excluded. Sequenced: naive CD8+ T cells from PBMCs. These receptor sequences come from a man younger than 35 in good health. Some clones in this sample may be carry-over from other donors' samples.

This sequence joins TRBV7-2 and TRBJ2-7, with TRBD2 identical over 7 bases. The CDR3 totals 15 residues. Germline V gene lookup returns CDR1 SGHTA and CDR2 FQGNSA. The V segment lost 1 base and the J segment 1 base; nucleotides outside the gene matches: 4. The CDR3 loop reads CASSLVGRKSYEQYF. The CDR3 nucleotides read TGTGCCAGCAGCTTAGTCGGGAGGAAATCCTACGAGCAGTACTTC.

The CDR3 DNA reads as TGTGCCAGCAGTTTCCGGACTAATGAAAAACTGTTTTTT. This codes for CASSFRTNEKLFF. The chain employs TRBV28 and TRBJ1-4, with no clear D. Trimming removed 3 bases at V and 2 bases at J, with 4 bases between. The CDR3 has 13 amino acids. Per germline, CDR1 MDHEN and CDR2 SYDVKM.

The chain uses TRBV6-4 and TRBJ1-3, with D maybe TRBD1 (5 bases). The CDR3 spans 14 residues. Germline CDR1 MRHNA, CDR2 SNTAGT. The germline V and J ends were trimmed by 2 bases and 4 bases, with 9 bases remaining between them. DNA for the CDR3: TGTGCCAGCAGTGACACAAACAGGGGAAACACCATATATTTT. Translated, it gives CASSDTNRGNTIYF.

The chain recombines TRBV4-1 with TRBJ1-2; D might be TRBD1 (6 bases). Trimming took off 4 bases at V and 4 bases at J, with 16 bases between the two ends. The CDR3 has 15 amino acids. CDR1 is MGHRA and CDR2 is YSYEKL in the germline V gene. The CDR3 region has the DNA TGCGCCAGCAGCCCCCTCAACGCAGGGGCCTATGGCTACACCTTC. This sequence encodes CASSPLNAGAYGYTF.

Worth noting for this clone: A read error is likely here: a far larger clone is one base away. This sample includes further DNA sequences coding for the same CDR3. This sequence joins TRBV28 and TRBJ1-5; D not certain. The CDR3 spans 13 residues. V was clipped by 7 bases and J by 2 bases, with 9 bases between them. CDR1 MDHEN and CDR2 SYDVKM come from the germline V gene. The CDR3 here is CASKRQGNQPQHF. In nucleotides, the CDR3 is TGTGCCAGCAAAAGACAAGGCAATCAGCCCCAGCATTTT.

This sequence joins TRBV15 and TRBJ2-1, with a tentative D call TRBD2 (6 bases). CDR3 size: 15 residues. Germline CDR1 is LNHNV and CDR2 is YYDKDF (reference sequence). Deletions cut 1 base from V and 5 bases from J, with 12 bases between. The CDR3 here is CATSRAASAHNEQFF. CDR3 coding DNA: TGTGCCACCAGCAGAGCGGCTAGCGCGCACAATGAGCAGTTCTTC.

The J gene is TRBJ1-2, the V gene TRBV9, with D possibly being TRBD1 (5 bases). The V end was cut by 0 bases, the J end by 6 bases, with 15 bases between. Germline assignment: CDR1 SGDLS and CDR2 YYNGEE. CDR3 length: 15 residues. The DNA of the CDR3 is TGTGCCAGCAGCGTAGTGATAGGGGCAGTGGATGGCTACACCTTC. Translating gives CASSVVIGAVDGYTF.

This clone was counted a single time. The chain uses TRBV7-6 and TRBJ2-1; 8 bases agree with TRBD2. This CDR3 spans 15 amino acids. Germline V CDR1 and CDR2: SGHVS, FNYEAQ. V was clipped by 2 bases and J by 5 bases; unmatched bases: 5. The DNA of the CDR3 is TGTGCCAGCAGCTTATCGCTAGCGGGTAACAATGAGCAGTTCTTC. It encodes CASSLSLAGNNEQFF.

As regards this clone: Other DNA sequences in the same sample also yield this CDR3. The chain combines TRBV11-2 with TRBJ1-1, with no clear D. CDR3 length: 12 residues. V dropped 1 base and J dropped 5 bases, with 5 bases sitting between them. The germline V gene encodes CDR1 SGHAT and CDR2 FQNNGV. The CDR3 DNA follows: TGTGCCAGCAGCTTAGCCCGGACTGAAGCTTTCTTT. It encodes CASSLARTEAFF.

The CDR3 nucleotides read TGTGCCAGCTGGACGGCACACACTGAAGCTTTCTTT. Translated, it gives CASWTAHTEAFF. The chain carries TRBV2 and TRBJ1-1; D not resolved. The length of the CDR3 is 12 residues. Trimming left V 8 bases short and J 3 bases short, with 10 bases between. The germline V gene encodes CDR1 SNHLY and CDR2 FYNNEI.

V gene TRBV30 combines with J gene TRBJ1-3; D is uncertain. The ends were cut back, 0 bases at V and 4 bases at J, with 4 bases in the middle. This CDR3 is built from 12 residues. In germline, CDR1 is GTSNPN, CDR2 SVGIG (reference sequence). This chain's CDR3 is CAWSVNGNTIYF. CDR3 in DNA: TGTGCCTGGAGTGTAAACGGAAACACCATATATTTT.

This clone was observed a few times. The chain is built from TRBV28 and TRBJ1-2, with D unclear. V lost 10 bases to trimming and J lost 10 bases, with 19 bases between them. Germline CDR1 reads MDHEN; CDR2 reads SYDVKM. CDR3 length: 12 amino acids. The CDR3, as DNA: TGTGCCACCGAACGAAAGGGCCCAACCTACACCTTC. It translates to CATERKGPTYTF.

The chain combines TRBV9 with TRBJ2-2, with 8 bases aligning to TRBD2. The ends lost 9 bases at V and 5 bases at J; junction bases unmatched: 9. The CDR3 runs 14 residues. The V gene's germline CDR1 is SGDLS and CDR2 YYNGEE. DNA for the CDR3: TGTGCCACCCAACAGCGGGAGAGTACCGGGGAGCTGTTTTTT. It specifies CATQQRESTGELFF.

This clone showed up just a few times. V and J are TRBV9 and TRBJ2-7, with TRBD2 matching 16 bases. The CDR3 extends over 15 amino acids. With V trimmed by 4 bases and J by 5 bases, 3 bases remained unmatched. The germline V gene encodes CDR1 SGDLS and CDR2 YYNGEE. Here the CDR3 DNA reads TGTGCCAGCAGCCCGGGACTAGCGGGAGGGAACGAGCAGTACTTC. This encodes CASSPGLAGGNEQYF.

The chain joins TRBV5-1 to TRBJ2-1; no clear D gene. V gave up 5 bases and J gave up 0 bases, with 18 bases separating them. The CDR3 has 17 amino acids. CDR1 and CDR2 (germline): SGHRS, YFSETQ. For the CDR3, the DNA is TGCGCCAGCAGAGCCTTCTTTTTGGATAGCTCCTACAATGAGCAGTTCTTC. Protein: CASRAFFLDSSYNEQFF.

Comments on this clone: Other DNA sequences in the same sample also yield this CDR3. The rearrangement uses TRBV5-8 and TRBJ2-3; D uncertain. Germline V gene lookup returns CDR1 SGHTS and CDR2 YDEGEE. The CDR3 sequence is 12 residues long. The V end lost 0 bases, the J end lost 4 bases, and 3 bases lay between the germline ends. CDR3 coding DNA: TGTGCCAGCAGCTTGGGATCAGATACGCAGTATTTT. Translation: CASSLGSDTQYF. The full variable domain, in which reference TRBV5-8 and TRBJ2-3 provide the parts outside the CDR3, is EAGVTQSPTHLIKTRGQQATLRCSPISGHTSVYWYQQALGLGLQFLLWYDEGEERNRGNFPPRFSGRQFPNYSSELNVNALELEDSALYLCASSLGSDTQYFGPGTRLTVL.

This clone was recorded a few times. This chain joins TRBV6-5 and TRBJ1-2, with 7 bases matching TRBD1. CDR3 length: 11 amino acids. Germline assignment: CDR1 MNHEY and CDR2 SVGAGI. The V gene end was trimmed by 5 bases and the J gene end by 7 bases; junction bases not matched to a gene: 1. The CDR3 DNA reads as TGTGCCAGCAGTGACAGGGCTGGCTACACCTTC. Translating gives CASSDRAGYTF.

The CDR3 here is CASGSSPGEQFF. The CDR3 nucleotides read TGTGCTAGTGGTTCCTCCCCAGGTGAGCAGTTCTTC. The gene calls are TRBV12-5 and TRBJ2-1, with no clear D. The CDR3 loop spans 12 amino acids. Germline values: CDR1 LGHNT, CDR2 FRNRAP. Trimming took off 4 bases at V and 9 bases at J, with 10 bases between the two ends.

Turning to this clone: Other nucleotide sequences in the sample specify the same CDR3. The gene calls are TRBV7-9 and TRBJ2-3; D is undetermined. The CDR3 sequence is 12 residues long. CDR1 SEHNR and CDR2 FQNEAQ come from the germline V gene (reference sequence). Trimming left V 1 base short and J 5 bases short, with 4 bases between. CDR3 DNA: TGTGCCAGCAGCTTAGACCGAGATACGCAGTATTTT. The encoded protein is CASSLDRDTQYF. The variable domain in full, completed from reference TRBV7-9 and TRBJ2-3, reads DTGVSQNPRHKITKRGQNVTFRCDPISEHNRLYWYRQTLGQGPEFLTYFQNEAQLEKSRLLSDRFSAERPKGSFSTLEIQRTEQGDSAMYLCASSLDRDTQYFGPGTRLTVL.

The genes are TRBV19 and TRBJ1-1, with TRBD1 matching 8 bases. Germline values: CDR1 LNHDA, CDR2 SQIVND (reference sequence). The CDR3 contains 15 residues. V was pared by 4 bases and J by 2 bases, with 6 bases of the junction left unmatched. This CDR3 is CASSTRDRLNTEAFF. CDR3 coding DNA: TGTGCCAGTAGTACCCGGGACAGGCTAAACACTGAAGCTTTCTTT.

The V and J genes are TRBV7-8 and TRBJ2-1; 12 positions agree with TRBD2. The trim removed 5 bases at V and 0 bases at J, leaving 8 bases unmatched. The germline V gene encodes CDR1 SGHVS and CDR2 FQNEAQ. The length of the CDR3 is 18 residues. The CDR3 DNA sequence: TGTGCCAGCAGCCGGGGACTAGCGGGTGGCCTCTCCTACAATGAGCAGTTCTTC. Its translation is CASSRGLAGGLSYNEQFF.

The CDR3 nucleotides are TGTGCCAGCAGCTTAATCCCCGACACTCGGAGCAACACTGAAGCTTTCTTT. It encodes CASSLIPDTRSNTEAFF. The chain uses TRBV7-9 and TRBJ1-1; D unresolved. The germline CDR1 and CDR2 sequences are SEHNR and FQNEAQ (reference sequence). This CDR3 spans 17 amino acids. Trimming stripped 2 bases from V and 2 bases from J, with 18 bases between.

The CDR3 DNA follows: TGTGCCAGCAGCTTAGAGGGGTTAGTCTACGAGCAGTACTTC. Encoded protein: CASSLEGLVYEQYF. The chain joins TRBV5-4 to TRBJ2-7; possibly TRBD1 or TRBD2 for D (5 bases each). CDR3 length: 14 amino acids. The V gene's germline CDR1 is SGHNT and CDR2 YYREEE (reference sequence). Between the trimmed V and J ends, which lost 2 bases and 3 bases, there was a span of 12 bases.

The genes are TRBV7-9 and TRBJ2-1; D not certain. CDR3 size: 14 residues. The V gene's germline CDR1 is SEHNR and CDR2 FQNEAQ (reference sequence). V shed 1 base and J shed 8 bases, with 12 bases lying between them. CDR3 protein: CASSLGNYPHEQFF. CDR3 bases: TGTGCCAGCAGCTTAGGCAATTACCCCCATGAGCAGTTCTTC. Variable domain in full (rest from reference TRBV7-9 and TRBJ2-1): DTGVSQNPRHKITKRGQNVTFRCDPISEHNRLYWYRQTLGQGPEFLTYFQNEAQLEKSRLLSDRFSAERPKGSFSTLEIQRTEQGDSAMYLCASSLGNYPHEQFFGPGTRLTVL.

The chain is built from TRBV19 and TRBJ2-7; 9 bases align to TRBD1. V trimming: 7 bases; J trimming: 1 base; junction bases outside the gene matches: 5. The germline gives CDR1 LNHDA, CDR2 SQIVND (reference sequence). The CDR3 consists of 14 residues. CDR3 in amino acids: CASTRTGESYEQYF. For the CDR3, the DNA is TGTGCCAGTACCCGGACAGGGGAGTCCTACGAGCAGTACTTC.

The V call is TRBV4-1, the J call TRBJ2-7, with D possibly being TRBD2 (6 bases). Germline values: CDR1 MGHRA, CDR2 YSYEKL. The CDR3 is made up of 15 amino acids. V was shortened by 4 bases and J by 7 bases, with 20 bases between the two germline ends. The CDR3: CASSLTVGGAGEQYF. CDR3 DNA sequence: TGCGCCAGCAGCCTGACCGTCGGGGGAGCAGGGGAGCAGTACTTC.

This rearrangement joins TRBV28 to TRBJ2-1; 9 nucleotides line up with TRBD2. Germline lookup yields CDR1 MDHEN and CDR2 SYDVKM. This CDR3 is built from 13 residues. J gave up 8 bases and V 5 bases, and 4 bases lay outside the gene matches. This chain's CDR3 is CASSPGLADEQFF. The CDR3, as DNA: TGTGCCAGCAGTCCGGGACTAGCAGATGAGCAGTTCTTC.

The chain couples TRBV7-9 to TRBJ1-2; no clear D gene. The CDR3 has 12 amino acids. In germline, CDR1 is SEHNR, CDR2 FQNEAQ (reference sequence). Trimming removed 5 bases at V and 8 bases at J, with 12 bases between. The CDR3 sequence: CASSPDRGGYTF. The CDR3, as DNA: TGTGCCAGCAGCCCGGACCGAGGGGGCTACACCTTC.